This T cell receptor beta chain was sequenced during a study of T cell responses to AZD1222 COVID-19 vaccine. Points from the study as a whole: Donors were mostly white British, more females; clonal diversity possibly underestimated. Repertoire sampling was restricted to post-peak T cell response timepoints.

Germline V CDR1 and CDR2: LNHNV, YYDKDF (reference sequence). The CDR3 length is 15 residues. Trimming cost V 6 bases and J 13 bases; bases outside gene matches: 18. A word on this clone: Its antigen remains unidentified.

Generated by immunoSEQ multiplex PCR, the TCRdb table keeps only in-frame clones and is missing some. The data contain around 260,000 clones, more than 80% of them singletons. This sequence was found in an adult in good health. The chain is built from TRBV15 and TRBJ1-1, with 9 positions matching TRBD1. The material sequenced was peripheral blood, taken on day 0 of AZD1222 vaccination. Written as DNA, the CDR3 is TGTGCCACCAGTCCCTGGACAGGGGCCTCACGAGAGGTTTTCTTT. It translates to CATSPWTGASREVFF. Full variable domain (remainder filled in from reference TRBV15 and TRBJ1-1): DAMVIQNPRYQVTQFGKPVTLSCSQTLNHNVMYWYQQKSSQAPKLLFHYYDKDFNNEADTPDNFQSRRPNTSFCFLDIRSPGLGDTAMYLCATSPWTGASREVFFGQGTRLTVV.